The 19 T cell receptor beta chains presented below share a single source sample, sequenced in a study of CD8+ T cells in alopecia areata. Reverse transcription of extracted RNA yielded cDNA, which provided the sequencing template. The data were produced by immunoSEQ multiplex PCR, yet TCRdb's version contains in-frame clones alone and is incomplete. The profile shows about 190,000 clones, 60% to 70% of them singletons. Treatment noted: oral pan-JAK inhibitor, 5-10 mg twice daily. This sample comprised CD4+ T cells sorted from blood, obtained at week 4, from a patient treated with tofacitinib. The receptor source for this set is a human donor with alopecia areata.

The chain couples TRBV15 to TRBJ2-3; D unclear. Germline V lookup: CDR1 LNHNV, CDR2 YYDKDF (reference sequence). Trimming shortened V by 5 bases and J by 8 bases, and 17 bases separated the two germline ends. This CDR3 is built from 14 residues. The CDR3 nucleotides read TGTGCCACCAGCCCTTCCCCCCAACGGGCTACGCAGTATTTT. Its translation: CATSPSPQRATQYF.

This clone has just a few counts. The CDR3 DNA sequence: TGTGCCAGCAGCAGGGGCGGATTTTATGGCTACACCTTC. This sequence encodes CASSRGGFYGYTF. V usage is TRBV7-2 and J usage is TRBJ1-2; tentatively, D is TRBD1 (5 bases). The CDR3 sequence is 13 residues long. Germline-derived CDR1 and CDR2 are SGHTA and FQGNSA. Between the trimmed V and J ends, which lost 5 bases and 5 bases, there was a span of 12 bases.

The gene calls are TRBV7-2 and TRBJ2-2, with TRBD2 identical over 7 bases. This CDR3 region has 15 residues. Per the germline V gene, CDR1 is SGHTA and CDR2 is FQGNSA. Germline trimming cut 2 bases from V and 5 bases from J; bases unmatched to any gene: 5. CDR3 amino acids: CASSLRAGATGELFF. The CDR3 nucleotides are TGTGCCAGCAGCTTAAGGGCGGGAGCGACCGGGGAGCTGTTTTTT. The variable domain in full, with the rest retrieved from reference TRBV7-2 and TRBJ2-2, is GAGVSQSPSNKVTEKGKDVELRCDPISGHTALYWYRQSLGQGLEFLIYFQGNSAPDKSGLPSDRFSAERTGGSVSTLTIQRTQQEDSAVYLCASSLRAGATGELFFGEGSRLTVL.

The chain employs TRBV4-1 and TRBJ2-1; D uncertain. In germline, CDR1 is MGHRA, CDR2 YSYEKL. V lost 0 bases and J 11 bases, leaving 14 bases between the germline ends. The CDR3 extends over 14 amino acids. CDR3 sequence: CASSQDTTATQQFF. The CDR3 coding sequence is TGCGCCAGCAGCCAAGACACCACCGCGACACAGCAGTTCTTC.

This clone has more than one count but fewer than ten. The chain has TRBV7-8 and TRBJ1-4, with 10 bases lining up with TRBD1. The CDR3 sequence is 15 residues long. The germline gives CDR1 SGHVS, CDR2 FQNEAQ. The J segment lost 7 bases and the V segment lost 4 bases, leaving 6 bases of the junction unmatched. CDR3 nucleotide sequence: TGTGCCAGCAGCTCCGCCGGGACAGGGGCTGAAAAACTGTTTTTT. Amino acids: CASSSAGTGAEKLFF.

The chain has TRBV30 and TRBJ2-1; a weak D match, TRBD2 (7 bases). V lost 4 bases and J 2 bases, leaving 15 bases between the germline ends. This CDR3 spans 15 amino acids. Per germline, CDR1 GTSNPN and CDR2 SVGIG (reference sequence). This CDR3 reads CAWKPRGGAYNEQFF. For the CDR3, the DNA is TGTGCCTGGAAGCCGAGGGGGGGAGCCTACAATGAGCAGTTCTTC. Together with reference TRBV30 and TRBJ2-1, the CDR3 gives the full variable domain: SQTIHQWPATLVQPVGSPLSLECTVEGTSNPNLYWYRQAAGRGLQLLFYSVGIGQISSEVPQNLSASRPQDRQFILSSKKLLLSDSGFYLCAWKPRGGAYNEQFFGPGTRLTVL.

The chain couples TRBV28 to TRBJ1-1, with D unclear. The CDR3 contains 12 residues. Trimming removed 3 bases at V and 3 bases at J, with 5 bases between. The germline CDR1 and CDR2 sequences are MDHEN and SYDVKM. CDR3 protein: CASSFGDTEAFF. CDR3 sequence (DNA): TGTGCCAGCAGTTTTGGGGACACTGAAGCTTTCTTT. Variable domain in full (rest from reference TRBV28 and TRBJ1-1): DVKVTQSSRYLVKRTGEKVFLECVQDMDHENMFWYRQDPGLGLRLIYFSYDVKMKEKGDIPEGYSVSREKKERFSLILESASTNQTSMYLCASSFGDTEAFFGQGTRLTVV.

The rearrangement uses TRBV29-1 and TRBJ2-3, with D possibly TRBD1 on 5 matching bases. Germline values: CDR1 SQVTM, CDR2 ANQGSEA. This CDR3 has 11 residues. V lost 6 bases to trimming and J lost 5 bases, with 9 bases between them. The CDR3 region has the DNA TGCAGCGTACAGGAGAGAGATACGCAGTATTTT. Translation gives CSVQERDTQYF.

In nucleotides, the CDR3 is TGTGCCATCAGGGGGGAGACAGGGGAAGAGACCCAGTACTTC. Residues: CAIRGETGEETQYF. The gene calls are TRBV10-3 and TRBJ2-5, with 8 positions matching TRBD1. Losses at the gene ends were 6 bases for V and 3 bases for J; bases not matched to a gene: 6. The germline CDR1 and CDR2 sequences are ENHRY and SYGVKD. The CDR3 runs 14 residues.

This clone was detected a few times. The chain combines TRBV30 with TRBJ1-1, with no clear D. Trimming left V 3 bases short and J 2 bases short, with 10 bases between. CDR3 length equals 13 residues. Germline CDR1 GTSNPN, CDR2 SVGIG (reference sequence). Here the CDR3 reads CAWRWLTNTEAFF. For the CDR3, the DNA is TGTGCCTGGAGGTGGTTAACCAACACTGAAGCTTTCTTT.

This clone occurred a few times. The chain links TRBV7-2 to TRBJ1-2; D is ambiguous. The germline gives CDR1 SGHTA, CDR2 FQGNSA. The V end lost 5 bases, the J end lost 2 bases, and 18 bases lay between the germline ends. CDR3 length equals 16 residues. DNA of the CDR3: TGTGCCAGCAGCCCGAGGTCCCCGGGGTTGAACTATGGCTACACCTTC. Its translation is CASSPRSPGLNYGYTF.

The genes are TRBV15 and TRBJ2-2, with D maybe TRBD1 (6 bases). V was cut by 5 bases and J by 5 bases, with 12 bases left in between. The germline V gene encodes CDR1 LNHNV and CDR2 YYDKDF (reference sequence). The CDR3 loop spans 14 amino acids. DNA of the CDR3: TGTGCCACCAGCTTTCTAGACAGGACCGGGGAGCTGTTTTTT. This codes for CATSFLDRTGELFF.

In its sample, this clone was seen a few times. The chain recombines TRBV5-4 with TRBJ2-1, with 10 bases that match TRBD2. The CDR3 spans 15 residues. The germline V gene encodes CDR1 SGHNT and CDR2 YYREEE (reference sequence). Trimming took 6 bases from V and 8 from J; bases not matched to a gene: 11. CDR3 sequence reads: CASTPGIAGGYEQFF. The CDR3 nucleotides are TGTGCCAGCACCCCCGGGATAGCGGGAGGATATGAGCAGTTCTTC.

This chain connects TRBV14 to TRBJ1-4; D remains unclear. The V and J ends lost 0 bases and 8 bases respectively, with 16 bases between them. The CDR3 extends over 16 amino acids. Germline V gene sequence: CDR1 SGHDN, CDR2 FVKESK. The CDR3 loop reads CASSQEVGVPREKLFF. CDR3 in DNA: TGTGCCAGCAGCCAAGAGGTTGGGGTTCCGAGGGAAAAACTGTTTTTT.

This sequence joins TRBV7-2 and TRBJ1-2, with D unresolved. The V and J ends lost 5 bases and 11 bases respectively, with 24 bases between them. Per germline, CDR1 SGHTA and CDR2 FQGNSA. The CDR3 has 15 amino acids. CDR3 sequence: CASSGGQDLWLEYTF. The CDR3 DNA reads TGTGCCAGCAGCGGAGGGCAGGATCTATGGCTAGAGTACACCTTC.

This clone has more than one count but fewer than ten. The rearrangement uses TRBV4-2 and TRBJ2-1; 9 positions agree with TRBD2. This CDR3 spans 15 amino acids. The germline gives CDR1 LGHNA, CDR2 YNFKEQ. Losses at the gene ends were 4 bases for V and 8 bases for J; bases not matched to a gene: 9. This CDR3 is CASSPLAGTWDEQFF. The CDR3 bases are TGTGCCAGCAGCCCACTAGCGGGCACGTGGGATGAGCAGTTCTTC.

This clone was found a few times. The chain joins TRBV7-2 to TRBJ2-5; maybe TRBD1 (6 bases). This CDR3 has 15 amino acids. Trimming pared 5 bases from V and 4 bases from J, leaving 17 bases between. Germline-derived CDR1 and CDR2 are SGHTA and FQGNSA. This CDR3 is CASSLSPGGRETQYF. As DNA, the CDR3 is TGTGCCAGCAGCCTATCACCTGGGGGCCGAGAGACCCAGTACTTC.

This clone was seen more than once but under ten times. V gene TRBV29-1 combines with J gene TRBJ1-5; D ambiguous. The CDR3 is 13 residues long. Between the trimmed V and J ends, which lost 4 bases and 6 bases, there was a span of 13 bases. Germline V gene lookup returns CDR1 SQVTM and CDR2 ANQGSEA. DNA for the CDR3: TGCAGCGTTGTTGTTTCATGGGGTCAGCCCCAGCATTTT. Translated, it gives CSVVVSWGQPQHF.

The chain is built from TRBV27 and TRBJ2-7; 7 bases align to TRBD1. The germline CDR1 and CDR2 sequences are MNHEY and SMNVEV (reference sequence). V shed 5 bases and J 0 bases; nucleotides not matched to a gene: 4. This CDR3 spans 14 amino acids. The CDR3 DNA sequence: TGTGCCAGCAGTCAGGACAGGAACTCCTACGAGCAGTACTTC. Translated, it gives CASSQDRNSYEQYF.